This T cell receptor beta chain was sequenced in a study of blood T cell repertoires in COVID-19. As for the study in general: The origin of the acute and convalescent COVID-19 samples was the United States, Italy and Spain. T cells, B-cell-depleted T cells, or PBMCs supplied cDNA or gDNA.

Germline V gives CDR1 MRHNA, CDR2 SNTAGT. The CDR3 is made up of 15 amino acids. V was clipped by 0 bases and J by 7 bases, with 12 bases between them. Authors' analysis steps: Amplification of reference gene primers provided the estimated nucleated cell counts. The method was immunoSEQ multiplex PCR; TCRdb's version includes in-frame clones alone and lacks a portion of them. The DNA gave D and trimming, while V, J and clone size come from that table. The table lists approximately 250,000 clones, approximately 86% of them singletons. What was sequenced was peripheral blood. The chain carries TRBV6-4 and TRBJ2-2; unclear D gene. The source is a man in his forties with active or convalescent COVID-19. The CDR3 loop is CASSDSGFHSGELFF. In DNA, the CDR3 is TGTGCCAGCAGTGACTCGGGCTTCCATAGCGGGGAGCTGTTTTTT.